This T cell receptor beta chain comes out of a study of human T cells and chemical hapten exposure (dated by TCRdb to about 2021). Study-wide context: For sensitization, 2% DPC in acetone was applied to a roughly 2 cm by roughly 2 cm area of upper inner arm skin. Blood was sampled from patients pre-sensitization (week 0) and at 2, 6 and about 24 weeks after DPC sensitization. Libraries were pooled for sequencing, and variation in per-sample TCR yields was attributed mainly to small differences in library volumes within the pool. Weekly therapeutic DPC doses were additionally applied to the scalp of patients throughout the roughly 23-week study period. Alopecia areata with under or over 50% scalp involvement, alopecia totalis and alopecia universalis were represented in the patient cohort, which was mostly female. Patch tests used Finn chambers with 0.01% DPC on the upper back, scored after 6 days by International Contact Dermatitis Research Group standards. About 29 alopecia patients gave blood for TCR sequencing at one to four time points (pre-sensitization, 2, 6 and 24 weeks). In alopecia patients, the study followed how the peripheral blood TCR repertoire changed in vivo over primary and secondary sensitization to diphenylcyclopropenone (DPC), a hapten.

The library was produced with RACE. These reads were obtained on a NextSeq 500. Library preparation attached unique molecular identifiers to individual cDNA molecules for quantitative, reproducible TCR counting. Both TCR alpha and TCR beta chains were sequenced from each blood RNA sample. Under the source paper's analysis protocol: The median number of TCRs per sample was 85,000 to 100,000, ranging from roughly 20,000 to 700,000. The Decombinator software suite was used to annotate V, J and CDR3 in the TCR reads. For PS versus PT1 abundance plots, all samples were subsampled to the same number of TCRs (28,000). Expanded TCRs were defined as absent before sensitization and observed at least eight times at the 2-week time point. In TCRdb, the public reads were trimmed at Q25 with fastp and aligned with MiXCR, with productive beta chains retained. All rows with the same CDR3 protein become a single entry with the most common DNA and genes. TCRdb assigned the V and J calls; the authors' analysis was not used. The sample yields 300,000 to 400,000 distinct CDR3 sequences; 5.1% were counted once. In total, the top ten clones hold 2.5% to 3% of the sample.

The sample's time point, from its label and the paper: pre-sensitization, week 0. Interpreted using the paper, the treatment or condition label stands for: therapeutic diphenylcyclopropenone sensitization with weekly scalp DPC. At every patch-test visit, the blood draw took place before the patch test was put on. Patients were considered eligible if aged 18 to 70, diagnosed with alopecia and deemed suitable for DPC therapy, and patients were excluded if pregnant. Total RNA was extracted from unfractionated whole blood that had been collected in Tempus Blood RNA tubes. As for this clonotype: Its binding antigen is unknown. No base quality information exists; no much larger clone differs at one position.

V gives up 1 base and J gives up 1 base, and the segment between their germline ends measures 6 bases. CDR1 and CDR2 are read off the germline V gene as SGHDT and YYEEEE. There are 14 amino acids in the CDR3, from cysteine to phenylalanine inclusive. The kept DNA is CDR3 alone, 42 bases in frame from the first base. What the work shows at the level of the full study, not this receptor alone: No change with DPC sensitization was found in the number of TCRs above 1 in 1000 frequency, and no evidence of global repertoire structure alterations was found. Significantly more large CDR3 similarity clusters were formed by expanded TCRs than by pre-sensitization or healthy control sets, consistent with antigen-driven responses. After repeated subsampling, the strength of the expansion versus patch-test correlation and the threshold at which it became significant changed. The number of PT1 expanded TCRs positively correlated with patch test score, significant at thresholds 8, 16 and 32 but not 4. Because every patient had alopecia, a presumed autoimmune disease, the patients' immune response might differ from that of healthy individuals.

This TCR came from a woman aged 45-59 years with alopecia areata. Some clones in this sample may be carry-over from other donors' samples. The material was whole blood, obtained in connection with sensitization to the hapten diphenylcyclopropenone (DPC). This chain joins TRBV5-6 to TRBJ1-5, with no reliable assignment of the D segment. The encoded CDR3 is CASSLMSSNQPQHF. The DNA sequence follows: TGTGCCAGCAGCTTGATGTCCAGCAATCAGCCCCAGCATTTT.